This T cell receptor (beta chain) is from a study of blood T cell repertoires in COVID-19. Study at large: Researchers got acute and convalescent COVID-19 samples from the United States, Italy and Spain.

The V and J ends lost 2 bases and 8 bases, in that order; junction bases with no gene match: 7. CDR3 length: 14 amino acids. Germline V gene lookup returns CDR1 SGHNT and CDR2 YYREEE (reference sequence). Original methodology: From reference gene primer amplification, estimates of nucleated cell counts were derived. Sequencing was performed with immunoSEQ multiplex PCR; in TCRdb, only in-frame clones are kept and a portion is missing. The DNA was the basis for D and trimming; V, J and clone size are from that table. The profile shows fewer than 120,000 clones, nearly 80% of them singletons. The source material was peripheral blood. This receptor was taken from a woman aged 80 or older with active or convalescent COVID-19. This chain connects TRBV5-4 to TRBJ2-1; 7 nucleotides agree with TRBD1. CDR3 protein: CASSLDRAADEQFF. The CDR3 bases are TGTGCCAGCAGCTTAGACAGGGCAGCGGATGAGCAGTTCTTC.